Listed here are 25 T cell receptor beta chains from one sample, sequenced in a study of ipilimumab plus nivolumab after autologous stem cell transplantation. Clones were sequenced by immunoSEQ multiplex PCR, and TCRdb holds only the in-frame ones, with some missing. The sample lists 10,000 to 15,000 clones; about three quarters were seen once. The source material was PBMCs, sampled in a trial of ipilimumab plus nivolumab as post-transplant consolidation. The receptors shown here come from a male donor with diffuse large B-cell lymphoma.

This sequence joins TRBV13 and TRBJ2-7, with 8 bases fitting TRBD1. Germline V gene data show CDR1 as PRHDT and CDR2 as FYEKMQ (reference sequence). Trimming removed 5 bases from V and 1 base from J; junction bases left unmatched: 7. CDR3 length: 15 amino acids. The CDR3 region is CASSRTGQISYEQYF. In DNA, the CDR3 is TGTGCCAGCAGCAGGACAGGGCAAATATCCTACGAGCAGTACTTC.

The rearrangement uses TRBV10-2 and TRBJ1-5; no firm D call. Germline V gives CDR1 WSHSY, CDR2 SAAADI. The CDR3 totals 13 residues. Trimming cost V 7 bases and J 5 bases, with 12 bases left between them. In DNA, the CDR3 is TGCGCCAGCACTCTCGACGTGTATCAGCCCCAGCATTTT. Translating it yields CASTLDVYQPQHF.

J is TRBJ1-6 and V is TRBV27; 12 bases line up with TRBD1. The germline gives CDR1 MNHEY, CDR2 SMNVEV (reference sequence). This CDR3 spans 14 amino acids. V was clipped by 6 bases and J by 8 bases; unmatched bases: 2. The CDR3 loop is CASRGQGAHSPLHF. CDR3 in DNA: TGTGCCAGCAGGGGACAGGGGGCTCATTCACCCCTCCACTTT.

By share of the sample, this clone is medium-sized. This chain connects TRBV27 to TRBJ2-7; TRBD2 is a possible D gene (5 bases). From germline, CDR1 is MNHEY and CDR2 SMNVEV (reference sequence). V lost 2 bases and J lost 4, with 15 bases in between. This CDR3 is built from 15 residues. CDR3: CASSLDYSTGYEQYF. The CDR3 coding sequence is TGTGCCAGCAGTTTAGACTATTCCACTGGGTACGAGCAGTACTTC.

The table lists this clone with a few counts. The chain combines TRBV6-6 with TRBJ2-2; D ambiguous. The CDR3 spans 11 residues. Germline values: CDR1 MNHNY, CDR2 SVGAGI (reference sequence). Trimming removed 7 bases from V and 5 bases from J, with 5 bases in between. The CDR3 reads CASTGTGELFF. The CDR3 region has the DNA TGTGCCAGCACCGGGACCGGGGAGCTGTTTTTT.

In its sample, this clone was seen a few times. The genes are TRBV5-1 and TRBJ1-1; possible D gene TRBD1, 6 bases. CDR3 length: 14 amino acids. Deletions cut 4 bases from V and 3 bases from J, with 13 bases between. Germline V lookup: CDR1 SGHRS, CDR2 YFSETQ. In DNA form, the CDR3 reads TGCGCCAGCAGCGTACAGGGCGATTACACTGAAGCTTTCTTT. Protein: CASSVQGDYTEAFF.

V is TRBV2 and J is TRBJ2-1; 7 nucleotides align to TRBD2. The V gene's germline CDR1 is SNHLY and CDR2 FYNNEI. The CDR3 sequence is 15 residues long. V lost 5 bases to trimming and J lost 0 bases; unmatched junction nucleotides: 4. CDR3 loop: CASSMSGVSYNEQFF. As DNA, the CDR3 is TGTGCCAGCAGTATGAGCGGGGTCTCCTACAATGAGCAGTTCTTC.

This chain uses TRBV6-1 with TRBJ1-1; no clear D. Per germline, CDR1 MNHNS and CDR2 SASEGT. The CDR3 consists of 13 residues. The V end was cut by 6 bases, the J end by 3 bases, with 11 bases between. The CDR3 spells CASSLNFYTEAFF. CDR3 coding DNA: TGTGCCAGCAGCCTCAATTTCTACACTGAAGCTTTCTTT.

The chain joins TRBV30 to TRBJ1-5; 7 bases fit TRBD1. Germline lookup yields CDR1 GTSNPN and CDR2 SVGIG (reference sequence). V was clipped by 2 bases and J by 2 bases; unmatched bases: 6. The CDR3 is made up of 15 amino acids. As DNA, the CDR3 is TGTGCCTGGAGTAAGGGGGCCGGAGGCAATCAGCCCCAGCATTTT. This encodes CAWSKGAGGNQPQHF.

This clone was seen only once. The chain combines TRBV20-1 with TRBJ1-1; D is unresolved. This CDR3 spans 10 amino acids. Trimming took off 2 bases at V and 8 bases at J, with 6 bases between the two ends. From germline, CDR1 is DFQATT and CDR2 SNEGSKA (reference sequence). This CDR3 reads CSARREEAFF. The CDR3 nucleotides read TGCAGTGCTAGACGCGAGGAAGCTTTCTTT.

About this clone itself: At one end, the junction sequence differs from germline, possibly due to a read error. Other DNA sequences from this sample encode an identical CDR3 as well. The chain carries TRBV7-2 and TRBJ1-2, with 10 bases that match TRBD1. Germline V gene data show CDR1 as SGHTA and CDR2 as FQGNSA. This CDR3 region has 14 residues. The CDR3 is CASRRQGALGGYTF. In DNA form, the CDR3 reads TGCGCCAGCAGGCGACAGGGGGCGCTGGGTGGCTACACCTTC.

The chain is built from TRBV6-6 and TRBJ1-1; D is ambiguous. Germline V CDR1 and CDR2: MNHNY, SVGAGI (reference sequence). This CDR3 contains 14 residues. Trimming took off 6 bases at V and 3 bases at J, with 14 bases between the two ends. This CDR3 reads CASRPHSSDTEAFF. The CDR3 coding sequence is TGTGCCAGCAGGCCGCATAGCTCCGACACTGAAGCTTTCTTT.

This rearrangement joins TRBV6-6 to TRBJ2-3, with D possibly matching TRBD2 (6 bases). This CDR3 region has 15 residues. The germline V gene encodes CDR1 MNHNY and CDR2 SVGAGI (reference sequence). V lost 0 bases and J lost 1, with 8 bases in between. The CDR3 sequence: CASSYSVAGTDTQYF. The CDR3, as DNA: TGTGCCAGCAGTTACTCGGTAGCGGGCACAGATACGCAGTATTTT.

On this clone itself: One junction end does not reproduce the germline sequence, and a read error may be involved. The rearrangement uses TRBV7-7 and TRBJ2-5; no firm D call. The CDR3 covers 13 residues. Germline CDR1 and CDR2: SSHAT and FNYEAQ (reference sequence). CDR3 sequence reads: CASSFGIQETQYF. The CDR3 DNA is TGTGCTAGCAGCTTTGGGATCCAAGAGACCCAGTACTTC. Together with reference TRBV7-7 and TRBJ2-5, the CDR3 gives the full variable domain: GAGVSQSPRYKVTKRGQDVTLRCDPISSHATLYWYQQALGQGPEFLTYFNYEAQPDKSGLPSDRFSAERPEGSISTLTIQRTEQRDSAMYRCASSFGIQETQYFGPGTRLLVL.

V usage is TRBV2 and J usage is TRBJ1-5; 10 bases are shared with TRBD1. V shed 6 bases, J shed 5 bases, and the junction held 7 bases outside the gene matches. Germline loops: CDR1 SNHLY, CDR2 FYNNEI. This CDR3 has 15 residues. This CDR3 is CASRDGQGVDQPQHF. The DNA for the CDR3 is TGTGCCAGCAGGGACGGACAGGGGGTGGATCAGCCCCAGCATTTT. Full variable domain (rest looked up from reference TRBV2 and TRBJ1-5): EPEVTQTPSHQVTQMGQEVILRCVPISNHLYFYWYRQILGQKVEFLVSFYNNEISEKSEIFDDQFSVERPDGSNFTLKIRSTKLEDSAMYFCASRDGQGVDQPQHFGDGTRLSIL.

The V and J genes are TRBV7-8 and TRBJ2-7, with 9 bases fitting TRBD1. This CDR3 spans 14 amino acids. CDR1 SGHVS and CDR2 FQNEAQ come from the germline V gene. V shed 5 bases and J 4 bases; nucleotides not matched to a gene: 6. In DNA form, the CDR3 reads TGTGCCAGCAGCGAATGGGACAGGGATTACGAGCAGTACTTC. Protein: CASSEWDRDYEQYF.

V is TRBV14 and J is TRBJ2-3; 7 positions match TRBD1. The junction had 7 bases not matched to a gene; V was cut back by 2 bases and J by 2 bases. Germline lookup yields CDR1 SGHDN and CDR2 FVKESK. This CDR3 has 16 residues. The DNA for the CDR3 is TGTGCCAGCAGCCAATACTTTGACAGGGACACAGATACGCAGTATTTT. It yields the protein CASSQYFDRDTDTQYF. The variable domain in full, completed from reference TRBV14 and TRBJ2-3, reads EAGVTQFPSHSVIEKGQTVTLRCDPISGHDNLYWYRRVMGKEIKFLLHFVKESKQDESGMPNNRFLAERTGGTYSTLKVQPAELEDSGVYFCASSQYFDRDTDTQYFGPGTRLTVL.

This clone appeared a few times. This sequence joins TRBV4-1 and TRBJ2-4; D gene ambiguous. This CDR3 region has 14 residues. Between the trimmed V and J ends, which lost 4 bases and 5 bases, there was a span of 12 bases. Germline values: CDR1 MGHRA, CDR2 YSYEKL. The CDR3 DNA follows: TGCGCCAGCAGCCCAATTCAACAAGAAAACATTCAGTACTTC. Its protein is CASSPIQQENIQYF.

The chain recombines TRBV7-6 with TRBJ1-3; D is uncertain. There are 16 residues in the CDR3. Trimming pared 5 bases from V and 2 bases from J, leaving 16 bases between. Germline V gene data show CDR1 as SGHVS and CDR2 as FNYEAQ. The CDR3 is CASSPQTGRTGNTIYF. For the CDR3, the DNA is TGTGCCAGCAGCCCCCAAACCGGGAGAACTGGAAACACCATATATTTT.

The chain carries TRBV30 and TRBJ1-5; no definite D call. CDR1 and CDR2 (germline): GTSNPN, SVGIG (reference sequence). V lost 3 bases, J lost 3 bases, and 12 bases lay in between. This CDR3 spans 14 amino acids. In nucleotides, the CDR3 is TGTGCCTGGAGGGCCCCGGGATCCAATCAGCCCCAGCATTTT. Its translation is CAWRAPGSNQPQHF.

The DNA of the CDR3 is TGCGCCAGCAGCGTGACAGGGGGAGTTGAAAAACTGTTTTTT. It yields the protein CASSVTGGVEKLFF. The rearrangement joins TRBV5-1 to TRBJ1-4; 9 nucleotides line up with TRBD1. CDR1 SGHRS and CDR2 YFSETQ come from the germline V gene. This CDR3 is built from 14 residues. J gave up 7 bases and V 4 bases, and 5 bases lay outside the gene matches.

The sample holds a few counts of this clone. The chain employs TRBV7-2 and TRBJ2-5; 10 nucleotides match TRBD2. The CDR3 totals 14 residues. Germline trimming cut 5 bases from V and 5 bases from J; bases unmatched to any gene: 5. Germline CDR1 SGHTA, CDR2 FQGNSA. The DNA of the CDR3 is TGTGCCAGCAGCACAACTAGCGGGATTGAGACCCAGTACTTC. This gives the protein CASSTTSGIETQYF.

The chain couples TRBV7-3 to TRBJ2-5, with 11 positions matching TRBD2. There are 15 residues in the CDR3. The ends lost 4 bases at V and 4 bases at J; junction bases unmatched: 5. Germline V lookup: CDR1 SGHTA, CDR2 FQGTGA. The CDR3 spells CASSSTGTSGETQYF. The CDR3 bases are TGTGCCAGCAGCTCCACCGGGACTAGCGGAGAGACCCAGTACTTC.

The chain uses TRBV18 and TRBJ2-2; TRBD2 is a possible D gene (7 bases). The CDR3 has 19 amino acids. Trimming stripped 5 bases from V and 1 base from J, with 23 bases between. The V gene's germline CDR1 is KGHSH and CDR2 LQKENI. The CDR3 protein is CASSFRARGQTRNTGELFF. The CDR3 bases are TGTGCCAGCTCATTTCGGGCGCGGGGGCAAACTAGGAACACCGGGGAGCTGTTTTTT. The whole variable domain, remainder taken from reference TRBV18 and TRBJ2-2, is NAGVMQNPRHLVRRRGQEARLRCSPMKGHSHVYWYRQLPEEGLKFMVYLQKENIIDESGMPKERFSAEFPKEGPSILRIQQVVRGDSAAYFCASSFRARGQTRNTGELFFGEGSRLTVL.

V gene TRBV5-6 combines with J gene TRBJ1-2; TRBD1 agrees at 9 bases. Germline loops: CDR1 SGHDT, CDR2 YYEEEE. The CDR3 extends over 16 amino acids. V lost 4 bases and J lost 2; bases outside the gene matches: 9. The CDR3 DNA reads TGTGCCAGCAGCCCGGGGGCGGGACAGGGAAACTATGGCTACACCTTC. Translation gives CASSPGAGQGNYGYTF.